A single TCR beta chain is shown here with its context. The data were obtained in a study of CXCR3-negative and CXCR3-positive naive CD8 T cells. TRB cDNA libraries were made by UMI-labeled 5' RACE. One entry per CDR3 protein, without DNA, is what TCRdb gives after re-calling the 5' RACE reads. This sample's table reports fewer than 80,000 distinct CDR3 sequences. The sequence came from a human donor in good health. Some clones in this sample may be carry-over from other donors' samples. Material for sequencing was naive CXCR3- CD8+ T cells from blood. Subset indicated: CD45RO-CCR7+CD27+CD95- naive CD8+ T cells lacking CXCR3 (TNR3-).

Here the CDR3 reads CASSPRDKGAGELFF. The chain combines TRBV19 with TRBJ2-2; without DNA, the TCRdb call of TRBD1 cannot be checked. There are 15 residues in the CDR3. In germline, CDR1 is LNHDA, CDR2 SQIVND (reference sequence).